The subject of this entry is one TCR beta chain. Its antigen remains unidentified. This table comes from immunoSEQ multiplex PCR, and its TCRdb copy is limited to in-frame clones, with some not included. The sample lists some 100,000 clones, 84% occurring once. Anyone with autoimmune disease history or systemic immunosuppression was excluded. Baseline was the first blood sampling point, followed by cycle 4 day 1 and cycle 7 day 1. Germline CDR1 SGHRS, CDR2 YFSETQ. The CDR3 extends over 15 amino acids. V lost 0 bases to trimming and J lost 14 bases, with 20 bases between them. This entry comes from a study of OX40 agonist ivuxolimab in advanced cancers. Regarding the study as a whole: Low levels of normalized T-cell clonal expansion also appeared in some nonresponders. Antigens targeted by the expanded peripheral T cells were not determined.

The receptor was isolated from an adult with an advanced solid tumor such as melanoma, head and neck, liver or kidney cancer. The chain employs TRBV5-1 and TRBJ1-4; tentatively, D is TRBD1 (6 bases). This specimen consisted of CD4+ or CD8+ T cells sorted from blood, obtained in a trial of the OX40 agonist ivuxolimab. CDR3 DNA: TGCGCCAGCAGCTTGGCCCCGGACAGCACAAGCGGGCTGTTTTTT. It specifies CASSLAPDSTSGLFF.